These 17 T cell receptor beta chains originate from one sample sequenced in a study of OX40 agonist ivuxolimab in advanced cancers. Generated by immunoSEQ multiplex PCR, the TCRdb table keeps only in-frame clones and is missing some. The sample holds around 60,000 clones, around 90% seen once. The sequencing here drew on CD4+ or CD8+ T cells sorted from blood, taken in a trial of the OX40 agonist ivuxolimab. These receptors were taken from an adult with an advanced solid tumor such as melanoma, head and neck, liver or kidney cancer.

CDR3: CAWSTYHPGLPNQPQHF. For the CDR3, the DNA is TGTGCCTGGAGTACTTACCACCCAGGCCTTCCCAATCAGCCCCAGCATTTT. The chain employs TRBV30 and TRBJ1-5, with no clear D. Germline V gene sequence: CDR1 GTSNPN, CDR2 SVGIG (reference sequence). The CDR3 has 17 amino acids. Trimming stripped 2 bases from V and 3 bases from J, with 20 bases between.

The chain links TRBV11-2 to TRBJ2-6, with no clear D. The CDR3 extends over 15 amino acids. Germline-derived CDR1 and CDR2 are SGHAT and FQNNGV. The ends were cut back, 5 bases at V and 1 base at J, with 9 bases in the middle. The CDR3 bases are TGTGCCAGCAGCCTCGGTTGGTCTGGGGCCAACGTCCTGACTTTC. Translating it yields CASSLGWSGANVLTF.

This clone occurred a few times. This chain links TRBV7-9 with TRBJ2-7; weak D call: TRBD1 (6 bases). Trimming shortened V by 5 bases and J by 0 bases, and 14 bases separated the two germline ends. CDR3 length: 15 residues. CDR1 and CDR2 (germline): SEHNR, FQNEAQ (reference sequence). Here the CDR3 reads CASSLGATASYEQYF. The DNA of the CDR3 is TGTGCCAGCAGCCTGGGGGCAACCGCCTCCTACGAGCAGTACTTC.

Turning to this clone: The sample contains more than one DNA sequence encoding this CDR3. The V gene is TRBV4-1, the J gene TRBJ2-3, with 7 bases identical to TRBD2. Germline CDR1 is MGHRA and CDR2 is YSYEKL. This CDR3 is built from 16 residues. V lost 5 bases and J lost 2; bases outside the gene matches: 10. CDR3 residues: CASSSEGGKTTDTQYF. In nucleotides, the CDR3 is TGCGCCAGCAGCTCTGAGGGAGGGAAGACCACAGATACGCAGTATTTT.

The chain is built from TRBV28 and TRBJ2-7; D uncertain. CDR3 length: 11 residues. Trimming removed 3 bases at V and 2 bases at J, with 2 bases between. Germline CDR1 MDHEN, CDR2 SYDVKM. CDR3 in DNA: TGTGCCAGCAGTTTCGCCTACGAGCAGTACTTC. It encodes CASSFAYEQYF. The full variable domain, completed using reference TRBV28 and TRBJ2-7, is DVKVTQSSRYLVKRTGEKVFLECVQDMDHENMFWYRQDPGLGLRLIYFSYDVKMKEKGDIPEGYSVSREKKERFSLILESASTNQTSMYLCASSFAYEQYFGPGTRLTVT.

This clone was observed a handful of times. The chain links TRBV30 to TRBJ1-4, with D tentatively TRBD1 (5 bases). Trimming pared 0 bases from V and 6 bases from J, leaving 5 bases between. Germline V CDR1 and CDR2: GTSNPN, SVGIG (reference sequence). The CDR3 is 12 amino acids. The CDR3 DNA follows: TGTGCCTGGAGTGTAGGGGATGAAAAACTGTTTTTT. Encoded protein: CAWSVGDEKLFF.

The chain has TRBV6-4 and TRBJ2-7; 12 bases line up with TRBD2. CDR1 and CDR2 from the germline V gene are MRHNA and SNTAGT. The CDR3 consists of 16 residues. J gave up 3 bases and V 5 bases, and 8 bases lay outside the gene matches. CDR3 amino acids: CASSSLTSGGHYEQYF. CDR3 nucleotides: TGTGCCAGCAGTTCTTTGACTAGCGGGGGTCACTACGAGCAGTACTTC.

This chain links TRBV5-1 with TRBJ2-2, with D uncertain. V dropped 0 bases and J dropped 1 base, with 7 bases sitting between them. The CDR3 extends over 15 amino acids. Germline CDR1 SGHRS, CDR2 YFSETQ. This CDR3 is CASSLGFGNTGELFF. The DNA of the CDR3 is TGCGCCAGCAGCTTGGGATTCGGGAACACCGGGGAGCTGTTTTTT. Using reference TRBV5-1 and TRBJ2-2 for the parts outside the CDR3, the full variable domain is KAGVTQTPRYLIKTRGQQVTLSCSPISGHRSVSWYQQTPGQGLQFLFEYFSETQRNKGNFPGRFSGRQFSNSRSEMNVSTLELGDSALYLCASSLGFGNTGELFFGEGSRLTVL.

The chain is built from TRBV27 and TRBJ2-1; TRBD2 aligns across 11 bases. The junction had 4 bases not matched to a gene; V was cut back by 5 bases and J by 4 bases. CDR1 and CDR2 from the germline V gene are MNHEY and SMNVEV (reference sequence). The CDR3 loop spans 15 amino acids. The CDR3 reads CASSAGTSGYNEQFF. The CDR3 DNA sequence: TGTGCCAGCAGTGCCGGGACTAGCGGATACAATGAGCAGTTCTTC.

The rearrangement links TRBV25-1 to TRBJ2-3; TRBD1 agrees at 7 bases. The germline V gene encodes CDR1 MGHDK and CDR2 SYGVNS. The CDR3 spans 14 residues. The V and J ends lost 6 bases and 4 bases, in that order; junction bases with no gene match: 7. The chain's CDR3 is CASRPRGLPDTQYF. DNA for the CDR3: TGTGCCAGCAGGCCCAGGGGGTTGCCAGATACGCAGTATTTT.

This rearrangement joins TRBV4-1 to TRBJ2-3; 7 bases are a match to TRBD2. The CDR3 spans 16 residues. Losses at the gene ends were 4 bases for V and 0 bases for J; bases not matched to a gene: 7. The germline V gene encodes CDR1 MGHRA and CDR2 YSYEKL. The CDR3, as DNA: TGCGCCAGCAGCCCTAGAGGTAGCGGGAGCACAGATACGCAGTATTTT. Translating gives CASSPRGSGSTDTQYF.

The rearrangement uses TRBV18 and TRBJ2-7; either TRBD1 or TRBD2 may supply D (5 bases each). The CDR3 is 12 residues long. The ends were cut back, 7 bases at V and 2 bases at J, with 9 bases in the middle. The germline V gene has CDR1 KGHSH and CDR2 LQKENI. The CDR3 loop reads CASLGDTYEQYF. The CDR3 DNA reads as TGTGCCAGCTTGGGGGATACCTACGAGCAGTACTTC.

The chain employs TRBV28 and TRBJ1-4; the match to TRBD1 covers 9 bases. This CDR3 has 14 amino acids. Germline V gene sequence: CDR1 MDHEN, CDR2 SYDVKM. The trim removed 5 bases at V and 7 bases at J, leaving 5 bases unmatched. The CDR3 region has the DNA TGTGCCAGCAGTGAGACAGGGGGAGGTGAAAAACTGTTTTTT. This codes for CASSETGGGEKLFF.

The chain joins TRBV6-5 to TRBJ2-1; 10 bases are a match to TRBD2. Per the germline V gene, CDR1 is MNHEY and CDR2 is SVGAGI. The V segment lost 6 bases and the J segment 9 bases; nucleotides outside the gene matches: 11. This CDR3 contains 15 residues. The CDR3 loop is CASSPQASGSSEQFF. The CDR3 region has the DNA TGTGCCAGCAGCCCTCAGGCTAGCGGGAGTAGTGAGCAGTTCTTC.

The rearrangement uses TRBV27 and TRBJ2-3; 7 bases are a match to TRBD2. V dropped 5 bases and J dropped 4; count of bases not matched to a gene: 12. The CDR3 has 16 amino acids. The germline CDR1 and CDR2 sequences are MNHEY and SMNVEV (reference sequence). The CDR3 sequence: CASSPLSSGIPDTQYF. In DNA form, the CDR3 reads TGTGCCAGCAGTCCGCTTTCTAGCGGAATCCCAGATACGCAGTATTTT.

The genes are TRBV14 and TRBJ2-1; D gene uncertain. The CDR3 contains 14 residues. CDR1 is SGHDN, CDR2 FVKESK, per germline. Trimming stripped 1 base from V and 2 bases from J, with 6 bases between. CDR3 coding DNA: TGTGCCAGCAGCCAAGTCAAAGCCTACAATGAGCAGTTCTTC. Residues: CASSQVKAYNEQFF.

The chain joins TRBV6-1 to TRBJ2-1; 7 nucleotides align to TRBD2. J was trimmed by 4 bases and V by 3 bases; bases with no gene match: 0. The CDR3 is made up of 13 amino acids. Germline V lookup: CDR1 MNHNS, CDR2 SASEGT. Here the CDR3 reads CASSEGGYNEQFF. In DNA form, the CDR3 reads TGTGCCAGCAGTGAGGGAGGGTACAATGAGCAGTTCTTC.